One sample yielded the 10 T cell receptor beta chains listed below, sequenced in a study of PD-L1 blockade in urothelial cancer. Repertoires were generated with immunoSEQ multiplex PCR, while TCRdb's copy carries only in-frame clones and drops some. The data hold tens of thousands of clones, with roughly 84% observed a single time. Time point defined: peripheral blood 6 weeks after treatment start. Sequenced material: PBMCs, taken around atezolizumab (anti-PD-L1) treatment. The receptors shown here come from a man aged 45-60 years with urothelial cancer.

The rearrangement links TRBV5-5 to TRBJ1-4, with D tentatively TRBD1 (5 bases). The CDR3 runs to 14 residues. The ends were cut back, 4 bases at V and 8 bases at J, with 15 bases in the middle. Germline V gene lookup returns CDR1 SGHKS and CDR2 YYEKEE (reference sequence). CDR3 nucleotide sequence: TGTGCCAGCAGCCTCGACAGTGGTCGCGAAAAACTGTTTTTT. As protein: CASSLDSGREKLFF.

The chain recombines TRBV7-9 with TRBJ2-3, with D possibly TRBD1 on 6 matching bases. This CDR3 has 15 residues. CDR1 and CDR2 (germline): SEHNR, FQNEAQ (reference sequence). Trimming took off 6 bases at V and 3 bases at J, with 16 bases between the two ends. Here the CDR3 reads CASSQDSIKTDTQYF. The CDR3 DNA reads as TGTGCCAGCAGTCAGGACAGCATTAAGACAGATACGCAGTATTTT.

This chain connects TRBV19 to TRBJ2-2; D is perhaps TRBD1 (6 bases). Deletions cut 6 bases from V and 0 bases from J, with 20 bases between. The germline V gene has CDR1 LNHDA and CDR2 SQIVND (reference sequence). The CDR3 spans 18 residues. The CDR3 reads CASSRTGTRIANTGELFF. CDR3 DNA: TGTGCCAGTAGCAGAACCGGGACAAGGATAGCGAACACCGGGGAGCTGTTTTTT.

J is TRBJ1-2 and V is TRBV5-4; the D gene is possibly TRBD1 (6 bases). V lost 1 base, J lost 7 bases, and 8 bases lay in between. The CDR3 runs to 12 residues. CDR1 and CDR2 (germline): SGHNT, YYREEE (reference sequence). The CDR3 loop reads CASSLTGLGYTF. The CDR3 DNA is TGTGCCAGCAGCTTGACAGGGCTTGGCTACACCTTC.

CDR3 sequence reads: CASTLDMANQPQHF. In nucleotides, the CDR3 is TGTGCCAGCACCTTGGACATGGCGAATCAGCCCCAGCATTTT. This sequence joins TRBV7-2 and TRBJ1-5; D possibly corresponds to TRBD1 (5 bases). CDR3 length equals 14 residues. Trimming removed 7 bases at V and 4 bases at J, with 14 bases between. Germline CDR1 and CDR2: SGHTA and FQGNSA.

V gene TRBV7-9 combines with J gene TRBJ1-1; possibly TRBD1 for D (6 bases). This CDR3 spans 15 amino acids. V lost 1 base and J lost 0, with 9 bases in between. In germline, CDR1 is SEHNR, CDR2 FQNEAQ (reference sequence). The chain's CDR3 is CASSLGQVMNTEAFF. Here the CDR3 DNA reads TGTGCCAGCAGCTTAGGACAGGTCATGAACACTGAAGCTTTCTTT.

J is TRBJ2-1 and V is TRBV4-1, with D unclear. This CDR3 comprises 15 residues. Between the trimmed V and J ends, which lost 6 bases and 9 bases, there was a span of 21 bases. Germline CDR1 and CDR2: MGHRA and YSYEKL. The CDR3 region has the DNA TGCGCCAGCAGTTCCCGAGTTGTCTCCACCGTTGAGCAGTTCTTC. This translates into CASSSRVVSTVEQFF.

The chain joins TRBV12-5 to TRBJ1-1; 7 nucleotides align to TRBD1. Germline V gives CDR1 LGHNT, CDR2 FRNRAP. There are 13 residues in the CDR3. V gave up 6 bases and J gave up 5 bases; unmatched junction bases: 6. The CDR3 coding sequence is TGTGCTAGTGGCCTACAGGGGTCGACTGAAGCTTTCTTT. Translation gives CASGLQGSTEAFF.

The chain couples TRBV18 to TRBJ1-3; 8 bases match TRBD1. The CDR3 spans 18 residues. Germline assignment: CDR1 KGHSH and CDR2 LQKENI. Trimming at V came to 4 bases and at J to 0 bases, leaving 11 bases not matched to a gene. The CDR3 protein is CASSLHPTGVGSGNTIYF. The CDR3 bases are TGTGCCAGCTCACTCCACCCGACAGGGGTAGGCTCTGGAAACACCATATATTTT.

This clone has only one observation. V and J are TRBV11-3 and TRBJ2-1, with D possibly matching TRBD2 (6 bases). The germline CDR1 and CDR2 sequences are SGHNT and YENEEA. This CDR3 comprises 14 residues. V shed 5 bases and J shed 2 bases, with 10 bases lying between them. CDR3 loop: CASSAGRTYNEQFF. CDR3 nucleotides: TGTGCCAGCAGCGCGGGACGGACCTACAATGAGCAGTTCTTC.